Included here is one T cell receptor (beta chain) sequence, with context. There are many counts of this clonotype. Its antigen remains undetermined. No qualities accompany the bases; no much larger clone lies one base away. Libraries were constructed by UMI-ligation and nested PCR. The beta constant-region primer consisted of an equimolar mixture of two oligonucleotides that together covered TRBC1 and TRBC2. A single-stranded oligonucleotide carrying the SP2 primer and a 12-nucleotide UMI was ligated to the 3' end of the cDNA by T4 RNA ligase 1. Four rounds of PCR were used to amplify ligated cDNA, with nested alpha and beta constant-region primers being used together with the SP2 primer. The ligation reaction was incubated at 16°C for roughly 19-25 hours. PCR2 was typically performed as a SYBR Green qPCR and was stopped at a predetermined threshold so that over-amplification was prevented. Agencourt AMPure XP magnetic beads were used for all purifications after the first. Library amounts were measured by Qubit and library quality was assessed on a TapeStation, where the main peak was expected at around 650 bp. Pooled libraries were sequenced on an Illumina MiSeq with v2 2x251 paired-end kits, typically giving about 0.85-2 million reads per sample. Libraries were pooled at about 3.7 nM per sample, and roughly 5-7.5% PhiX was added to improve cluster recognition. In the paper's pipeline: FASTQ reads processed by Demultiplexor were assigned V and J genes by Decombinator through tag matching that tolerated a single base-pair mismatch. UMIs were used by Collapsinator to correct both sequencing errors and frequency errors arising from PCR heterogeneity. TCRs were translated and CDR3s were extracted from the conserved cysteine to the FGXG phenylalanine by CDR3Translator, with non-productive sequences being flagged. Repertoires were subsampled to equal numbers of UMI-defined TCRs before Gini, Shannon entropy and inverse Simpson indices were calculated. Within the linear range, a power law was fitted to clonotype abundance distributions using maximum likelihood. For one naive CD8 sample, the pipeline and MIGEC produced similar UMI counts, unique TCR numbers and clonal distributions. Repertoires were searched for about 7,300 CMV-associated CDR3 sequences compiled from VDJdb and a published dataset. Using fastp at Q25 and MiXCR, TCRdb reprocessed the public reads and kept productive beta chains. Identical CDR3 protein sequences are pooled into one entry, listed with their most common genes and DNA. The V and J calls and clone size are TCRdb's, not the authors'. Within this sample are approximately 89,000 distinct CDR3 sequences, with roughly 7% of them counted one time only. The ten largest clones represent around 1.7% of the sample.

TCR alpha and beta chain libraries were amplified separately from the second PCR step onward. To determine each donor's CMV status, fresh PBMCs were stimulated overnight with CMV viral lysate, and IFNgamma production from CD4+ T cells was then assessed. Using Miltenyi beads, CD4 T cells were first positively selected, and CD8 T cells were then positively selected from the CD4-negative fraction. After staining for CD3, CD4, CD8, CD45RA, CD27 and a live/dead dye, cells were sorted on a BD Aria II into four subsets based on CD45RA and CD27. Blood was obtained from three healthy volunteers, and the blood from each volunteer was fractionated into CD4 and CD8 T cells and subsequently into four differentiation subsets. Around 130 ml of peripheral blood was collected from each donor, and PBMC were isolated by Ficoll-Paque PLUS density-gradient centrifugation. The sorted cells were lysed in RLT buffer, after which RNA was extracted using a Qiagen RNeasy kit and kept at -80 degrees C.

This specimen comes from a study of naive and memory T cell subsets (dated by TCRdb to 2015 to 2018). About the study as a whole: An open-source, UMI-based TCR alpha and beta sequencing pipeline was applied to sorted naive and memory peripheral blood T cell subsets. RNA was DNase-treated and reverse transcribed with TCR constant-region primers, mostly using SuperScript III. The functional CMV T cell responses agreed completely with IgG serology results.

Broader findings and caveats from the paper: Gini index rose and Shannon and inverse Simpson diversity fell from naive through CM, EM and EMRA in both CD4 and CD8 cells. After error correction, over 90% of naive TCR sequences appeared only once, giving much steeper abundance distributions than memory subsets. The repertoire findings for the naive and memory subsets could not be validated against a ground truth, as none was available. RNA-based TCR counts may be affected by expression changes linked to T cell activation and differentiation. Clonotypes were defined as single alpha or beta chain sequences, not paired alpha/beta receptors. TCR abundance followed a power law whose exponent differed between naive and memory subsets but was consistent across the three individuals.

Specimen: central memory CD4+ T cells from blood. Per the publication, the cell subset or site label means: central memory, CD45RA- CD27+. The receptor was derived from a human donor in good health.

The CDR3 protein is CSARVPRGGRLYEQYF. The nucleotide sequence is TGCAGTGCTAGAGTCCCAAGGGGAGGTCGCCTCTACGAGCAGTACTTC. The sequence is built from TRBV20-1 and TRBJ2-7; matching of 6 bases hints at TRBD2 as the D gene. Counted from cysteine to phenylalanine, this CDR3 has 16 amino acids. Left in the record is the CDR3 DNA by itself, 48 bases read in frame from the first base. A distance of 19 bases separates the germline ends of V and J, which lose 1 base and 3 bases respectively. As encoded in the germline V gene (reference sequence), CDR1 is DFQATT while CDR2 is SNEGSKA.